The clone carrying this T cell receptor (beta chain) was picked up a small number of times. The data were taken from a study of type 1 regulatory T cells. TCRdb re-called the reads with MiXCR, one entry per CDR3 protein. Of over 90,000 distinct CDR3 sequences listed, around a third were seen once; the top ten hold roughly 2.4%. V was trimmed by 1 base and J by 3 bases, leaving 11 bases between them. The CDR3 spans 15 residues. CDR1 is SGDLS and CDR2 is YYNGEE in the germline V gene. The V gene is TRBV9, the J gene TRBJ1-5; weak D call: TRBD1 (5 bases). The source material was CD4+ T cells, either the whole sample or a sorted fraction (not recorded which). This clonotype originated in a human donor in good health. The CDR3 here is CASSVLSGLNQPQHF. The CDR3 nucleotides read TGTGCCAGCAGCGTACTTTCAGGGCTCAATCAGCCCCAGCATTTT.